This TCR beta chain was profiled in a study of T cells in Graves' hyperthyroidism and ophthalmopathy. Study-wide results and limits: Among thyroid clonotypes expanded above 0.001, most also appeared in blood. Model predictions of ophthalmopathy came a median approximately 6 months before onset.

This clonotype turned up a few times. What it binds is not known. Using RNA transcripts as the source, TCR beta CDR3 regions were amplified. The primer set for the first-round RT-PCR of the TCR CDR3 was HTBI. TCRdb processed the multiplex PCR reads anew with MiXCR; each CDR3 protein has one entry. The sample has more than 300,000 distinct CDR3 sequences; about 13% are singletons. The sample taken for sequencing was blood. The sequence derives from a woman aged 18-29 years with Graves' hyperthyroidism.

CDR3 nucleotide sequence: TGTGCCAGCAGTCCTACCGGGACAGGGGACAATGAGCAGTTCTTC. It specifies CASSPTGTGDNEQFF. The chain combines TRBV12-3 or TRBV12-4 with TRBJ2-1; 10 bases are shared with TRBD1. There are 15 residues in the CDR3. J lost 5 bases, V lost 5 bases, and 6 bases had no gene match.